The present T cell receptor beta chain was sequenced within a study of cytomegalovirus exposure and HLA in healthy donors. About this clone: The antigen remains unidentified.

Study results and limitations: The investigators catalogued 164 TCR beta chains as cytomegalovirus-associated. The dataset shows that most TCR sequences were rare, while some public TCRs occurred in many donors.

Per the germline V gene, CDR1 is SGHTA and CDR2 is FQGNSA. Trimming pared 6 bases from V and 7 bases from J, leaving 6 bases between. The CDR3 loop spans 11 amino acids. Only in-frame clones appear in the TCRdb table, and some are missing; sequencing was by immunoSEQ multiplex PCR. The sample has over 120,000 clones; 85% to 95% are singletons. The TCR was taken from a man aged 18 to 29 in good health and CMV-seropositive. The chain recombines TRBV7-2 with TRBJ2-2; D remains unclear. Sequencing input: PBMCs. The CDR3 region is CASSSSGELFF. The DNA of the CDR3 is TGTGCCAGCAGTTCCAGCGGGGAGCTGTTTTTT.